These T cell receptor beta chains were read from a single sample in a study of blood T cell repertoires in COVID-19. TCRdb's copy holds only in-frame clones and misses some; the assay was immunoSEQ multiplex PCR. The sample yields 150,000 or so clones, about three quarters seen once. Sequencing was done on a sample of peripheral blood. The source of these receptors is a man older than 75 with acute or convalescent COVID-19. Each CDR3 is given without its conserved first and last residue. The D gene is left open where the match is weak.

V	J	length	D	CDR3
TRBV10-1	TRBJ1-1	11	.	ASSESYTTEAF
TRBV19	TRBJ2-1	12	.	ASSRGRSYNEQF
TRBV2	TRBJ2-3	12	TRBD2	ASSLAGGLDTQY
TRBV5-4	TRBJ2-5	17	TRBD2	ASSSGGASGGTNQETQY
TRBV29-1	TRBJ2-1	10	.	SVAQVNPEQF
TRBV9	TRBJ1-2	13	.	ASSALGSFNYGYT
TRBV5-6	TRBJ2-5	11	TRBD1	ASRGTGGETQY
TRBV6-2/TRBV6-3	TRBJ1-5	12	TRBD1	ASSRTGFRQPQH
TRBV5-1	TRBJ2-2	13	TRBD1	ASSPGTGRTGELF
TRBV5-1	TRBJ1-2	11	.	ASSQDSSYGYT
TRBV5-4	TRBJ2-5	12	.	ASSLFGEEETQY
TRBV4-3	TRBJ1-1	14	TRBD1	ASSQVTGRANTEAF
TRBV25-1	TRBJ2-5	14	.	ASSESVWTAGETQY
TRBV5-1	TRBJ2-5	12	.	ASSPGEYQETQY
TRBV6-1	TRBJ2-6	14	.	ASSVGGGSGANVLT
TRBV6-6	TRBJ2-2	12	.	ASRASTNTGELF
TRBV11-2	TRBJ1-4	12	.	ASSWGLRNEKLF
TRBV6-2/TRBV6-3	TRBJ2-5	15	.	ASSTLADAVGGETQY
TRBV19	TRBJ2-5	13	TRBD1	ASSNGQGPQETQY
TRBV7-8	TRBJ1-2	11	.	ASSLVVGYGYT
TRBV30	TRBJ1-4	11	.	AWSVDSGRKLF
TRBV3-1/TRBV3-2	TRBJ2-3	11	.	ASSKFGTDTQY
TRBV6-2/TRBV6-3	TRBJ1-4	12	TRBD1	ASSYQGANEKLF
TRBV28	TRBJ1-3	12	.	ASASSGVGNTIY
TRBV19	TRBJ2-2	11	.	ASTRGPTGELF
TRBV7-9	TRBJ2-3	11	.	ASSSLTEDTQY
TRBV7-8	TRBJ1-1	12	.	ASSLMRGNTEAF
TRBV18	TRBJ1-2	12	.	ASSPSGENYGYT
TRBV5-6	TRBJ1-2	11	TRBD1	ASRSRQGHGYT
TRBV28	TRBJ1-5	13	TRBD1	ASRREGASNQPQH
TRBV7-8	TRBJ1-1	12	TRBD1	ASSTQGDKTEAF
TRBV27	TRBJ1-5	15	TRBD1	ASSFLPTGERSQPQH
TRBV28	TRBJ1-2	10	TRBD1	ASTGQGYGYT
TRBV19	TRBJ1-4	13	TRBD1	ASRVRQGTNEKLF
TRBV7-9	TRBJ1-1	12	TRBD1	ASRGGDRDLEAF
TRBV11-3	TRBJ1-2	12	TRBD1	ASSLSEGAYGYT
TRBV7-2	TRBJ1-2	11	.	ASSLSAHYGYT
TRBV7-8	TRBJ1-1	13	.	ASSLGLGTNTEAF
TRBV7-9	TRBJ1-2	13	.	ASSFATGSNYGYT
TRBV25-1	TRBJ1-2	12	TRBD1	ASIRQGTFYGYT
TRBV19	TRBJ2-3	14	TRBD2	ASSPNAGGPRDTQY
TRBV29-1	TRBJ2-3	11	TRBD2	SVGGGGADTQY
TRBV27	TRBJ2-1	15	TRBD1	ASSLPRTGASTNEQF
TRBV7-2	TRBJ1-1	14	TRBD1	ASRVTGVGRNTEAF
TRBV25-1	TRBJ1-4	13	.	ASGQPFGTNEKLF
TRBV2	TRBJ2-5	13	TRBD1	ASSPNLGQGETQY
TRBV5-1	TRBJ2-1	13	.	ASSLSGVGYNEQF
TRBV12-3/TRBV12-4	TRBJ1-2	11	.	ASSDNSNYGYT
TRBV6-5	TRBJ1-6	14	.	ASSLTRGERNSPLH
TRBV7-5	TRBJ1-1	13	.	ARSFKGQGRDEAF
TRBV30	TRBJ1-5	13	TRBD1	AWSAPGQGFVPQH
TRBV28	TRBJ1-2	13	TRBD1	ASSLGTAPNYGYT
TRBV4-2	TRBJ2-1	15	.	ASSQDTGGALINEQF
TRBV7-3	TRBJ2-3	14	.	ASSLTSWPEIDTQY